This record concerns one TCR beta chain sequence. These data come from a study of control samples from healthy donors and cancer patients. Data came from immunoSEQ multiplex PCR; TCRdb stores just in-frame clones and leaves some out. The sample includes over 50,000 clones, approximately 86% of them seen just once. The sample taken for sequencing was blood. The receptor comes from a man aged 50 or older in good health.

Here the CDR3 reads CASSLSPGLSYEQYF. The DNA of the CDR3 is TGTGCCAGCAGCTTAAGTCCGGGACTGAGTTACGAGCAGTACTTC. This sequence joins TRBV11-3 and TRBJ2-7; the D gene is possibly TRBD2 (6 bases). Germline V gives CDR1 SGHNT, CDR2 YENEEA. With 2 bases removed from V and 4 bases from J, the gap between germline ends came to 15 bases. The CDR3 sequence is 15 residues long.